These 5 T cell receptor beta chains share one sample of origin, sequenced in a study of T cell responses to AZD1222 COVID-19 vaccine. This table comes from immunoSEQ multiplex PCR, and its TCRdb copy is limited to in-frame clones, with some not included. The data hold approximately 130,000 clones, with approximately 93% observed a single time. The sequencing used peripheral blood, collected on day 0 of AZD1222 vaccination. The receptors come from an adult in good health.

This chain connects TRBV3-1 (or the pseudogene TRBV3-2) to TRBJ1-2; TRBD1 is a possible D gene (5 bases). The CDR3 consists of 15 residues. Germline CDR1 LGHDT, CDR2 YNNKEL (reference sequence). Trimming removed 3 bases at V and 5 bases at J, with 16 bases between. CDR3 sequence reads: CASSQGQGFLYGYTF. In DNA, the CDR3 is TGTGCCAGCAGCCAGGGGCAGGGTTTCTTGTATGGCTACACCTTC.

The CDR3 sequence: CASSQASGNYEQYF. The CDR3 coding sequence is TGTGCCAGCAGCCAAGCTAGCGGGAACTACGAGCAGTACTTC. The chain links TRBV3-1 (or the pseudogene TRBV3-2) to TRBJ2-7; 9 bases align to TRBD2. After removal of 1 base from V and 3 bases from J, the junction contained 1 base not matched to a gene. CDR1 and CDR2 from the germline V gene are LGHDT and YNNKEL (reference sequence). The CDR3 sequence is 14 residues long.

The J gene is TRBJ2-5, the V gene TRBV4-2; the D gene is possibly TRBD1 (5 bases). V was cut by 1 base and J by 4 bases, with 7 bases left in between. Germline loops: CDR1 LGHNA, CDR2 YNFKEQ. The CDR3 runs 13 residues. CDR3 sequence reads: CASSQADRETQYF. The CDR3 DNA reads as TGTGCCAGCAGCCAAGCTGACAGAGAGACCCAGTACTTC.

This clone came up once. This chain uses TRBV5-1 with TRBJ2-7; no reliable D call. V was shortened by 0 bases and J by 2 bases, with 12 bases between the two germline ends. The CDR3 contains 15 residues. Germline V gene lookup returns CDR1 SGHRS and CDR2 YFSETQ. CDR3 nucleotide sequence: TGCGCCAGCAGCTTGGCCCCCACAGTAACCTACGAGCAGTACTTC. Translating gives CASSLAPTVTYEQYF.

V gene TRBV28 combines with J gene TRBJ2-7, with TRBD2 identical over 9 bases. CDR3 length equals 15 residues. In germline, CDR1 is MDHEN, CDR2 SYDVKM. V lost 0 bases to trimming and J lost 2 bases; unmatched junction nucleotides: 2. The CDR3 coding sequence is TGTGCCAGCAGTTTATGGGCTAGCGGGACCTACGAGCAGTACTTC. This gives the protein CASSLWASGTYEQYF.